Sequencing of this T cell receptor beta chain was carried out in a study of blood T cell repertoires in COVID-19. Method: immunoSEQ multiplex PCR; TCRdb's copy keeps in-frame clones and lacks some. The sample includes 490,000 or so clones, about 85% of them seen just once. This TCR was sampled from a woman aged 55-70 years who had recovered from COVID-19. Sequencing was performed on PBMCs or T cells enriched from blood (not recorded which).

CDR3 coding DNA: TGTGCCACCTCGGGACAGGGGGCCGACGAGCAGTACTTC. It yields the protein CATSGQGADEQYF. The chain recombines TRBV24-1 with TRBJ2-7, with 12 bases fitting TRBD1. From germline, CDR1 is KGHDR and CDR2 SFDVKD. Germline trimming cut 9 bases from V and 5 bases from J; bases unmatched to any gene: 4. The CDR3 is made up of 13 amino acids.